Shown below are 31 T cell receptor beta chains from a single sample sequenced in a study of radiation and T cells in renal cell carcinoma (dated by TCRdb to the early 2020s). The sample's time point, from its label and the paper: blood 4 weeks post-SBRT, at nephrectomy. The label giving this sample's treatment or condition can be read as: 15 Gy SBRT to primary tumor, nephrectomy 4 weeks later. The library was made by the immunoSEQ multiplex PCR assay. This is the immuneACCESS table as TCRdb keeps it, with only in-frame sequences that have V and J called. A part of the clones is gone; compared with another copy, unresolved V genes explain less than half, and the rest is unexplained. The sample table shows under 100,000 clones, and around four fifths are seen once. In total, the top ten clones hold roughly a tenth of the sample. The input for sequencing was blood, taken from a patient whose treatment included radiotherapy and nephrectomy. The receptors shown here come from a man aged 50 or older with renal cell carcinoma.

The chain links TRBV10-2 to TRBJ1-6, with a tentative D call TRBD1 (6 bases). The CDR3 sequence is 14 residues long. V gave up 5 bases and J gave up 6 bases, with 11 bases separating them. Germline CDR1 reads WSHSY; CDR2 reads SAAADI. In DNA, the CDR3 is TGCGCCAGCAGTTGGACAGCCTCTAATTCACCCCTCCACTTT. The encoded protein is CASSWTASNSPLHF.

This chain uses TRBV6-5 with TRBJ2-3; TRBD2 aligns across 8 bases. The V gene end was trimmed by 7 bases and the J gene end by 8 bases; junction bases not matched to a gene: 11. This CDR3 has 14 amino acids. Germline CDR1 MNHEY, CDR2 SVGAGI. CDR3 region: CASKPGLGSSTQYF. CDR3 DNA: TGTGCCAGCAAACCGGGACTAGGGTCTAGTACGCAGTATTTT.

The V and J genes are TRBV30 and TRBJ1-4; D gene ambiguous. CDR3 length equals 15 residues. Germline CDR1 is GTSNPN and CDR2 is SVGIG (reference sequence). V gave up 1 base and J gave up 0 bases, with 9 bases separating them. The CDR3 DNA reads TGTGCCTGGAGTGGCAGGTCAGCAACTAATGAAAAACTGTTTTTT. Translation: CAWSGRSATNEKLFF.

The V gene is TRBV6-8, the J gene TRBJ2-7, with 8 bases identical to TRBD1. Germline-derived CDR1 and CDR2 are MNHGY and SAAAGT. The ends lost 2 bases at V and 2 bases at J; junction bases unmatched: 2. The CDR3 has 14 residues. In nucleotides, the CDR3 is TGTGCCAGCAGTTACGGGACAGGTGCCTACGAGCAGTACTTC. It yields the protein CASSYGTGAYEQYF.

The chain uses TRBV28 and TRBJ1-5; 7 bases agree with TRBD1. The CDR3 extends over 15 amino acids. Germline CDR1 and CDR2: MDHEN and SYDVKM. V was clipped by 6 bases and J by 5 bases; unmatched bases: 10. In DNA form, the CDR3 reads TGTGCCAGCAGGCCGGGACAGTTCAACTATCAGCCCCAGCATTTT. Translation: CASRPGQFNYQPQHF.

The chain uses TRBV7-8 and TRBJ2-7; TRBD1 is a possible D gene (6 bases). With 1 base removed from V and 0 bases from J, the gap between germline ends came to 13 bases. The CDR3 length is 16 residues. The germline V gene has CDR1 SGHVS and CDR2 FQNEAQ. The chain's CDR3 is CASSLVAGVLSYEQYF. The CDR3 nucleotides read TGTGCCAGCAGCTTAGTGGCAGGGGTCCTCTCCTACGAGCAGTACTTC.

This clone was seen a few times. The CDR3 spells CASSERGSKAFF. As DNA, the CDR3 is TGTGCCAGCAGTGAAAGGGGGTCGAAAGCTTTCTTT. This chain links TRBV2 with TRBJ1-1; D possibly corresponds to TRBD1 (6 bases). Germline V gene lookup returns CDR1 SNHLY and CDR2 FYNNEI. The V end was cut by 2 bases, the J end by 9 bases, with 10 bases between. The CDR3 consists of 12 residues.

The rearrangement joins TRBV4-3 to TRBJ2-1; 10 bases fit TRBD2. Germline loops: CDR1 LGHNA, CDR2 YSLEER. Losses at the gene ends were 0 bases for V and 7 bases for J; bases not matched to a gene: 9. The length of the CDR3 is 17 residues. The CDR3 here is CASSQEISSGGANEQFF. In nucleotides, the CDR3 is TGCGCCAGCAGCCAAGAAATTAGCAGCGGGGGGGCAAATGAGCAGTTCTTC.

V and J are TRBV28 and TRBJ1-3; D is undetermined. CDR1 is MDHEN, CDR2 SYDVKM, per germline. This CDR3 region has 15 residues. V lost 2 bases, J lost 0 bases, and 8 bases lay in between. The CDR3 loop is CASSLGRLSGNTIYF. In DNA form, the CDR3 reads TGTGCCAGCAGTTTAGGCCGACTCTCTGGAAACACCATATATTTT.

This clone was recorded many times. The gene calls are TRBV5-1 and TRBJ2-1, with 9 bases aligning to TRBD2. CDR1 is SGHRS, CDR2 YFSETQ, per germline. The CDR3 extends over 18 amino acids. V was pared by 4 bases and J by 0 bases, with 11 bases of the junction left unmatched. The CDR3 DNA sequence: TGCGCCAGCAGCCGATCGGGAGCGGGAGGAGGCTCCTACAATGAGCAGTTCTTC. The encoded protein is CASSRSGAGGGSYNEQFF. Complete variable domain (other parts from reference TRBV5-1 and TRBJ2-1): KAGVTQTPRYLIKTRGQQVTLSCSPISGHRSVSWYQQTPGQGLQFLFEYFSETQRNKGNFPGRFSGRQFSNSRSEMNVSTLELGDSALYLCASSRSGAGGGSYNEQFFGPGTRLTVL.

This clone was detected only once. V and J are TRBV5-1 and TRBJ2-1; no firm D call. The CDR3 covers 12 residues. The germline V gene encodes CDR1 SGHRS and CDR2 YFSETQ. V was shortened by 2 bases and J by 8 bases, with 8 bases between the two germline ends. The CDR3 region has the DNA TGCGCCAGCAGCTTCCTAAACGATGAGCAGTTCTTC. This encodes CASSFLNDEQFF.

The chain links TRBV7-9 to TRBJ2-1, with 10 positions matching TRBD2. This CDR3 comprises 15 residues. The ends lost 3 bases at V and 4 bases at J; junction bases unmatched: 3. From germline, CDR1 is SEHNR and CDR2 FQNEAQ (reference sequence). The CDR3 DNA follows: TGTGCCAGCAGCTTGGCTAGCGGGGGATACAATGAGCAGTTCTTC. Protein product: CASSLASGGYNEQFF.

The V gene is TRBV27, the J gene TRBJ1-6; D is ambiguous. CDR3 length equals 15 residues. With 7 bases removed from V and 4 bases from J, the gap between germline ends came to 14 bases. Germline values: CDR1 MNHEY, CDR2 SMNVEV (reference sequence). The CDR3 loop is CASTLGRPYNSPLHF. In nucleotides, the CDR3 is TGTGCCAGCACCCTGGGGAGACCGTATAATTCACCCCTCCACTTT.

In DNA form, the CDR3 reads TGTGCCAGCAGCTTAACAGGCAGGGCGGACTATGGCTACACCTTC. This encodes CASSLTGRADYGYTF. The chain has TRBV7-2 and TRBJ1-2; weak D call: TRBD1 (5 bases). V lost 2 bases to trimming and J lost 3 bases, with 13 bases between them. The CDR3 has 15 residues. CDR1 is SGHTA and CDR2 is FQGNSA in the germline V gene.

The chain has TRBV15 and TRBJ2-1; tentative D call: TRBD1 (5 bases). Trimming took 1 base from V and 0 from J, leaving 16 bases between them. This CDR3 has 18 residues. Germline loops: CDR1 LNHNV, CDR2 YYDKDF (reference sequence). CDR3 loop: CATSRGRETQSSYNEQFF. The CDR3 DNA reads TGTGCCACCAGCAGAGGCAGGGAAACTCAGAGCTCCTACAATGAGCAGTTCTTC.

The chain is built from TRBV10-3 and TRBJ2-1; weak D call: TRBD2 (6 bases). Germline V gene data show CDR1 as ENHRY and CDR2 as SYGVKD. The CDR3 extends over 14 amino acids. Trimming pared 4 bases from V and 2 bases from J, leaving 9 bases between. The CDR3 protein is CAISAEGPYNEQFF. CDR3 DNA sequence: TGTGCCATCAGTGCGGAGGGCCCCTACAATGAGCAGTTCTTC.

The chain uses TRBV28 and TRBJ2-5, with 8 bases fitting TRBD2. The V and J ends lost 5 bases and 4 bases, in that order; junction bases with no gene match: 6. The CDR3 has 14 amino acids. CDR1 and CDR2 from the germline V gene are MDHEN and SYDVKM. CDR3 DNA sequence: TGTGCCAGCAGTGCGGGAGGACAGATAGAGACCCAGTACTTC. It is translated as CASSAGGQIETQYF.

DNA for the CDR3: TGTGCCAGCAGCTTGGGTCGGGCAGGGCTGGGCTACACCTTC. Amino acid sequence: CASSLGRAGLGYTF. J is TRBJ1-2 and V is TRBV5-5, with D possibly TRBD1 on 5 matching bases. CDR1 and CDR2 from the germline V gene are SGHKS and YYEKEE (reference sequence). Trimming took off 0 bases at V and 8 bases at J, with 14 bases between the two ends. This CDR3 contains 14 residues.

The gene calls are TRBV5-1 and TRBJ1-4, with 7 positions matching TRBD1. Germline V gene sequence: CDR1 SGHRS, CDR2 YFSETQ. The CDR3 length is 14 residues. V lost 4 bases, J lost 8 bases, and 8 bases stayed unmatched. This chain's CDR3 is CASSGTDPEEKLFF. CDR3 coding DNA: TGCGCCAGCAGCGGGACAGATCCCGAGGAAAAACTGTTTTTT.

The gene calls are TRBV5-1 and TRBJ2-7, with D perhaps matching TRBD1 or TRBD2 (5 bases each). The CDR3 runs to 15 residues. V shed 1 base and J shed 4 bases, with 15 bases lying between them. Germline loops: CDR1 SGHRS, CDR2 YFSETQ. The CDR3 nucleotides read TGCGCCAGCAGCTTGTGGGGGACCGTCGTATACGAGCAGTACTTC. Translation gives CASSLWGTVVYEQYF.

This chain links TRBV10-3 with TRBJ2-5, with TRBD2 matching over 13 bases. The CDR3 totals 17 residues. From germline, CDR1 is ENHRY and CDR2 SYGVKD. Trimming took 4 bases from V and 4 from J; bases not matched to a gene: 9. CDR3 coding DNA: TGTGCCATCAGTGGCGGGACTAGCGGGACCCAACGAGAGACCCAGTACTTC. Protein sequence: CAISGGTSGTQRETQYF.

This clone was observed a handful of times. The gene calls are TRBV2 and TRBJ2-6; 9 bases are a match to TRBD1. This CDR3 comprises 13 residues. The trim removed 7 bases at V and 11 bases at J, leaving 6 bases unmatched. Germline V gene lookup returns CDR1 SNHLY and CDR2 FYNNEI. The CDR3: CASIQDRGDVLTF. DNA for the CDR3: TGTGCCAGCATCCAGGACAGGGGTGACGTCCTGACTTTC.

The chain links TRBV6-1 to TRBJ2-5; no firm D call. The J call may be incorrect, as the DNA end agrees better with TRBJ2-7. Per germline, CDR1 MNHNS and CDR2 SASEGT. The CDR3 is 15 amino acids. CDR3 in amino acids: CASSEGVHSSYEQYF. The CDR3 nucleotides are TGTGCCAGCAGTGAAGGGGTGCACAGCTCCTACGAGCAGTACTTC.

J is TRBJ2-1 and V is TRBV6-5; D perhaps matches TRBD2 (5 bases). V lost 0 bases and J 9 bases, leaving 15 bases between the germline ends. Germline CDR1 MNHEY, CDR2 SVGAGI. The CDR3 is 15 residues long. The CDR3 here is CASSYSSTMVLEQFF. For the CDR3, the DNA is TGTGCCAGCAGTTACTCGTCGACTATGGTGCTTGAGCAGTTCTTC.

The sample holds one count of this clone. V and J are TRBV5-8 and TRBJ1-6; 7 nucleotides match TRBD1. J gave up 8 bases and V 2 bases, and 7 bases lay outside the gene matches. From germline, CDR1 is SGHTS and CDR2 YDEGEE. The CDR3 sequence is 15 residues long. In nucleotides, the CDR3 is TGTGCCAGCAGCTTCATCGGGACAGTGGATTCACCCCTCCACTTT. Amino acids: CASSFIGTVDSPLHF.

CDR3 amino acids: CAISRTGGGDGYTF. The CDR3 nucleotides are TGTGCCATCAGCCGGACAGGGGGCGGCGATGGCTACACCTTC. The rearrangement uses TRBV10-3 and TRBJ1-2; 11 nucleotides line up with TRBD1. CDR1 and CDR2 (germline): ENHRY, SYGVKD. V dropped 6 bases and J dropped 6; count of bases not matched to a gene: 6. This CDR3 is 14 amino acids long.

The genes are TRBV5-4 and TRBJ2-1, with 10 bases identical to TRBD2. The V gene's germline CDR1 is SGHNT and CDR2 YYREEE (reference sequence). V lost 3 bases and J lost 7; bases outside the gene matches: 7. The CDR3 loop spans 15 amino acids. Here the CDR3 DNA reads TGTGCCAGCAGCTCATCCGGGACTAGCGTTAATGAGCAGTTCTTC. Translated: CASSSSGTSVNEQFF.

The gene calls are TRBV2 and TRBJ2-5; TRBD2 matches at 8 bases. This CDR3 has 17 residues. J gave up 3 bases and V 3 bases, and 12 bases lay outside the gene matches. CDR1 is SNHLY and CDR2 is FYNNEI in the germline V gene. The CDR3 loop reads CASSDRGLAVIKETQYF. The CDR3 nucleotides read TGTGCCAGCAGTGACCGAGGACTAGCCGTAATCAAAGAGACCCAGTACTTC.

The chain is built from TRBV2 and TRBJ1-2, with a weak D call TRBD1 (5 bases). Trimming took off 3 bases at V and 1 base at J, with 12 bases between the two ends. The CDR3 spans 15 residues. Germline V gene lookup returns CDR1 SNHLY and CDR2 FYNNEI. CDR3 coding DNA: TGTGCCAGCAGTGATCGGTCTAGGGGTAACTATGGCTACACCTTC. It codes for CASSDRSRGNYGYTF.

This clone was seen only a few times. This chain uses TRBV10-3 with TRBJ2-5; 7 bases line up with TRBD1. The CDR3 consists of 16 residues. The germline V gene encodes CDR1 ENHRY and CDR2 SYGVKD. The trim removed 5 bases at V and 2 bases at J, leaving 11 bases unmatched. The DNA of the CDR3 is TGTGCCATCAGTCGTGGAGACAGGGAACTGCAAGAGACCCAGTACTTC. Translating gives CAISRGDRELQETQYF.

J is TRBJ2-1 and V is TRBV5-1; 8 bases line up with TRBD2. This CDR3 spans 15 amino acids. Germline values: CDR1 SGHRS, CDR2 YFSETQ. V gave up 1 base and J gave up 6 bases; unmatched junction bases: 6. The CDR3 loop is CASSLLVGRANEQFF. DNA for the CDR3: TGCGCCAGCAGCTTGCTCGTCGGGAGGGCCAATGAGCAGTTCTTC.